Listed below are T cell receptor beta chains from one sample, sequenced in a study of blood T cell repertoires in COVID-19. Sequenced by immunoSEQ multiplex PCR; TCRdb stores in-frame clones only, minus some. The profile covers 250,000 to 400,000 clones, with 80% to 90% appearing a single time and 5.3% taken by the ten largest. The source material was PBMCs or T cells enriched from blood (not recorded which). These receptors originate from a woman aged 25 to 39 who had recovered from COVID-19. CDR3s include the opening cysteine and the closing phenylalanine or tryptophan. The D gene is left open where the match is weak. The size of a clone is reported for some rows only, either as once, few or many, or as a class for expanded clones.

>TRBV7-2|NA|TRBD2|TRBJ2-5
TGTGCCAGCAGCTCCAGGCTAGCGGGAACCCTGAAACAAGAGACCCAGTACTTC
CASSSRLAGTLKQETQYF
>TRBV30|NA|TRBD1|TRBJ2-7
TGTGCCTGGAGCGCGGACAGGGGCGGAGAGCAGTACTTC
CAWSADRGGEQYF
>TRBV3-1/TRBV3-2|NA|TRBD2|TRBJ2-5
TGTGCCAGCAGCCAAGATCGGGGACTACAAGAGACCCAGTACTTC
CASSQDRGLQETQYF
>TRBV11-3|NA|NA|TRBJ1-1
TGTGCCAGCAGCCACTCAAGGAGAGATGAAGCTTTCTTT
CASSHSRRDEAFF
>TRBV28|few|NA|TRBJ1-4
TGTGCCAGCAGTAGCGGGGTTCATGAAAAACTGTTTTTT
CASSSGVHEKLFF
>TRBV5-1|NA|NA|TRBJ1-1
TGCGCCAGCAGTAGAGAGGGGGAGCTGAACACTGAAGCTTTCTTT
CASSREGELNTEAFF
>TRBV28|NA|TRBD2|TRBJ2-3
TGTGCCAGCAGTTTTGGGAGCGGGGGGGGAGCAGTACCTTCCTCTTTAGATACGCAGTATTTT
CASSFGSGGGAVPSSLDTQYF
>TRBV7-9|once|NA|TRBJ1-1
TGTGCCAGCAGCCTCGGAGGAGGGACTGAAGCTTTCTTT
CASSLGGGTEAFF
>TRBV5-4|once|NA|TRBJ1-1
TGTGCCAGCAGCTTGGATGCCCGGGAGAGAGCTTTCTTT
CASSLDARERAFF
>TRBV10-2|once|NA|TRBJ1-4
TGCGCCAGCACCGGGGAGCTGGGTGAAAAACTGTTTTTT
CASTGELGEKLFF
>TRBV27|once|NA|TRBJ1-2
TGTGCCAGCGCCGCCAGGGACTCGGTTAACTATGGCTACACCTTC
CASAARDSVNYGYTF
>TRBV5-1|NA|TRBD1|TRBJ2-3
TGCGCCAGCAGCTTGACAGGGGTAGACACAGATACGCAGTATTTT
CASSLTGVDTDTQYF
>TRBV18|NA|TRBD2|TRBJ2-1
TGTGCCAGCTCACCACCGGGCAGCGGGGGGATCGATGAGCAGTTCTTC
CASSPPGSGGIDEQFF
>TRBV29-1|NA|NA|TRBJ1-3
TGCAGCGTTGCCGGGGTTGGAAACACCATATATTTT
CSVAGVGNTIYF
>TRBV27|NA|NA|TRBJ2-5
TGTGCCAGCAGTTGGCTAGCAGGCTCCCAAGAGACCCAGTACTTC
CASSWLAGSQETQYF
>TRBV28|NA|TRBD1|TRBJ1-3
TGTGCCAGCAGTTTATCAGGGGGACCAAGCATATATTTT
CASSLSGGPSIYF